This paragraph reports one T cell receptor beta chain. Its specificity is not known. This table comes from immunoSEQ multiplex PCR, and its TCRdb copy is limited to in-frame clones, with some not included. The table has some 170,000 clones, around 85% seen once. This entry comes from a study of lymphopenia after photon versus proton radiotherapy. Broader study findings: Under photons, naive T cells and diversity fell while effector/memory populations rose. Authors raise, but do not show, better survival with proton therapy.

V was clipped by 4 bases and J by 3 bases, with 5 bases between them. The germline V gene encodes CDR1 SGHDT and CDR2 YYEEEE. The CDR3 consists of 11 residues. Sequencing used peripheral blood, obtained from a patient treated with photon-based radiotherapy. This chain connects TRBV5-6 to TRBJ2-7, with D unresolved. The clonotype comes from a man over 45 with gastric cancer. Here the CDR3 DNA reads TGTGCCAGCAGCAACGTCTACGAGCAGTACTTC. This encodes CASSNVYEQYF. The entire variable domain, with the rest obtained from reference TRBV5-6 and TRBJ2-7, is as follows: DAGVTQSPTHLIKTRGQQVTLRCSPKSGHDTVSWYQQALGQGPQFIFQYYEEEERQRGNFPDRFSGHQFPNYSSELNVNALLLGDSALYLCASSNVYEQYFGPGTRLTVT.